These T cell receptor beta chains were read from a single sample in a study of CD8+ T cells in alopecia areata. Clones were read by immunoSEQ multiplex PCR, and TCRdb kept only the in-frame ones, dropping some. The sample holds about 110,000 clones, about four fifths seen once. Sequences were derived from CD8+ T cells sorted from blood, sampled at week 24, from a patient treated with tofacitinib. The receptors were sampled from a human donor with alopecia areata. CDR3s include the opening cysteine and the closing phenylalanine or tryptophan.

v_gene	j_gene	CDR3aa
TRBV7-9	TRBJ2-5	CASSLRQTEKETQYF
TRBV29-1	TRBJ2-1	CSVALAGVSNEQFF
TRBV6-4	TRBJ2-3	CASSLTFTDTQYF
TRBV5-1	TRBJ2-7	CASSPSGTGGYEQYF
TRBV28	TRBJ1-5	CASKLMGHANQPQHF
TRBV29-1	TRBJ2-5	CSLNLGLKETQYF
TRBV7-2	TRBJ2-7	CASSFSRGPSDEQYF
TRBV19	TRBJ1-1	CASSKSLIQYGGNMNTEAFF
TRBV19	TRBJ2-1	CASKVGSSYNEQFF
TRBV6-6	TRBJ2-3	CASSFYRVPSTDTQYF